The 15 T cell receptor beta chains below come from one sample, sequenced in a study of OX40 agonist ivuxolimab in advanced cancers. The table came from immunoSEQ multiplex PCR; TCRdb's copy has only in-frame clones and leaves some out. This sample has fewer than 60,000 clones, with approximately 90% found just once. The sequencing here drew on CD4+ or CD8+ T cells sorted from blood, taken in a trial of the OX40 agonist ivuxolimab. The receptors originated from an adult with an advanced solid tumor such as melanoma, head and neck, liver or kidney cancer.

CDR3 nucleotides: TGTGCCAGCAGCTTAGGGGCTAGCGGTTTCTACGAGCAGTACTTC. Its translation: CASSLGASGFYEQYF. The chain has TRBV7-9 and TRBJ2-7; TRBD2 matches 7 bases. The CDR3 contains 15 residues. The germline V gene encodes CDR1 SEHNR and CDR2 FQNEAQ (reference sequence). V was clipped by 1 base and J by 3 bases; unmatched bases: 6.

The CDR3 DNA reads as TGCAGCGTTGGAGGAGGGAGGACAACAGATACGCAGTATTTT. Translation gives CSVGGGRTTDTQYF. The chain links TRBV29-1 to TRBJ2-3; possibly TRBD2 for D (6 bases). V was cut by 4 bases and J by 3 bases, with 14 bases left in between. The CDR3 totals 14 residues. Germline V gene lookup returns CDR1 SQVTM and CDR2 ANQGSEA.

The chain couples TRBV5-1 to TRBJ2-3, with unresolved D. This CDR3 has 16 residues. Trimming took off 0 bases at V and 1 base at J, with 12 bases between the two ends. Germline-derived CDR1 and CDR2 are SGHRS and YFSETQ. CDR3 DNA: TGCGCCAGCAGCTTGGGGGTCGGGCCACGCACAGATACGCAGTATTTT. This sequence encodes CASSLGVGPRTDTQYF.

The CDR3 sequence: CASSPQGQGNYGYTF. The CDR3 nucleotides read TGTGCCAGCTCACCACAGGGACAGGGGAACTATGGCTACACCTTC. The V and J genes are TRBV18 and TRBJ1-2, with TRBD1 identical over 10 bases. V lost 1 base, J lost 2 bases, and 1 base stayed unmatched. Germline loops: CDR1 KGHSH, CDR2 LQKENI. The CDR3 is 15 residues long.

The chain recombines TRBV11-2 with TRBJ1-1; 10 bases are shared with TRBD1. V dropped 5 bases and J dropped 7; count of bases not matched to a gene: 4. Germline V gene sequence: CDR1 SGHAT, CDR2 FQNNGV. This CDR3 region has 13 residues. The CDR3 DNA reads TGTGCCAGCAGCACGGGACAGGGGAATGAAGCTTTCTTT. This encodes CASSTGQGNEAFF.

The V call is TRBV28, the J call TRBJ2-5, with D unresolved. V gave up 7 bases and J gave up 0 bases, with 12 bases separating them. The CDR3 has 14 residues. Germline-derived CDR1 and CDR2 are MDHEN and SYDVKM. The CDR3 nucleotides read TGTGCCAGCAAACCAGGAACGAACCAAGAGACCCAGTACTTC. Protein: CASKPGTNQETQYF.

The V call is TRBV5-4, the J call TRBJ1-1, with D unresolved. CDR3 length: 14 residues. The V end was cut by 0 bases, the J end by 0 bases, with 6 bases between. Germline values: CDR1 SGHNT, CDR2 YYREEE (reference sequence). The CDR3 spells CASSLAVLNTEAFF. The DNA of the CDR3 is TGTGCCAGCAGCTTGGCGGTTTTGAACACTGAAGCTTTCTTT.

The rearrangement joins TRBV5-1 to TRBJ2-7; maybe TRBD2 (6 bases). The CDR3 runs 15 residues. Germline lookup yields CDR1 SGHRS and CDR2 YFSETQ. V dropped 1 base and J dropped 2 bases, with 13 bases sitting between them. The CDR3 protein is CASSLLADPTYEQYF. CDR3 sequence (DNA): TGCGCCAGCAGCTTGTTAGCGGATCCAACCTACGAGCAGTACTTC.

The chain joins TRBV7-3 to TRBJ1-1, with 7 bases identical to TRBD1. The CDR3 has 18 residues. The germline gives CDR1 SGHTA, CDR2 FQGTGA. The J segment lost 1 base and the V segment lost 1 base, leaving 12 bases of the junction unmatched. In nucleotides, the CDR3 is TGTGCCAGCAGCTTAAGGCCGGGACAGTATGAAGGGAACACTGAAGCTTTCTTT. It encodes CASSLRPGQYEGNTEAFF.

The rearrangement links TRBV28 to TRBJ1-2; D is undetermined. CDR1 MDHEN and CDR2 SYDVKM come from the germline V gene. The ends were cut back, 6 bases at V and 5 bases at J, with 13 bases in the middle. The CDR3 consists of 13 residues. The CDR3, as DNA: TGTGCCAGCAGAGTGGGCAGCTTTTATGGCTACACCTTC. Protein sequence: CASRVGSFYGYTF.

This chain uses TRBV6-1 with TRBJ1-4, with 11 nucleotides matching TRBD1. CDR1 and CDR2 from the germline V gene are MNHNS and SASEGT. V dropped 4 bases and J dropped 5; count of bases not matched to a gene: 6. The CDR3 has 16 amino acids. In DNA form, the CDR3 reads TGTGCCAGCAGTGGATACCGGGACAGGGGGAATGAAAAACTGTTTTTT. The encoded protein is CASSGYRDRGNEKLFF.

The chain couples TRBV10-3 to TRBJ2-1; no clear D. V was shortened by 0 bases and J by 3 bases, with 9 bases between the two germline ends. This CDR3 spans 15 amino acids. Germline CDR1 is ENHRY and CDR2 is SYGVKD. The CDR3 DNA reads TGTGCCATCAGTGAGTCTTCCAAGGTCTACAATGAGCAGTTCTTC. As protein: CAISESSKVYNEQFF.

The CDR3 is CASSSNLNTEAFF. The CDR3 DNA follows: TGTGCCAGCAGCTCCAACCTAAACACTGAAGCTTTCTTT. This chain connects TRBV2 to TRBJ1-1; no clear D gene. This CDR3 has 13 amino acids. Trimming pared 6 bases from V and 2 bases from J, leaving 10 bases between. The germline CDR1 and CDR2 sequences are SNHLY and FYNNEI.

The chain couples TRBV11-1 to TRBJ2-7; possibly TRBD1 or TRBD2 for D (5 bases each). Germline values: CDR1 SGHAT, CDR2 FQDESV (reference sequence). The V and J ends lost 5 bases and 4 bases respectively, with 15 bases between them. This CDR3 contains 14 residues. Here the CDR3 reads CASSRDVGGYEQYF. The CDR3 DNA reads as TGTGCCAGCAGCCGGGACGTCGGAGGTTACGAGCAGTACTTC.

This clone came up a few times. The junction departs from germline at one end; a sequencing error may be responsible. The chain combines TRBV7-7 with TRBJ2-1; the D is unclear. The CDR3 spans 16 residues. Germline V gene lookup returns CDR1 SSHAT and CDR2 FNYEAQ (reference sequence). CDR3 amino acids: CASSLPWASRYDEQFF. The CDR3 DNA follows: TGTGCTAGCAGCTTACCTTGGGCCTCACGGTACGATGAGCAGTTCTTC.